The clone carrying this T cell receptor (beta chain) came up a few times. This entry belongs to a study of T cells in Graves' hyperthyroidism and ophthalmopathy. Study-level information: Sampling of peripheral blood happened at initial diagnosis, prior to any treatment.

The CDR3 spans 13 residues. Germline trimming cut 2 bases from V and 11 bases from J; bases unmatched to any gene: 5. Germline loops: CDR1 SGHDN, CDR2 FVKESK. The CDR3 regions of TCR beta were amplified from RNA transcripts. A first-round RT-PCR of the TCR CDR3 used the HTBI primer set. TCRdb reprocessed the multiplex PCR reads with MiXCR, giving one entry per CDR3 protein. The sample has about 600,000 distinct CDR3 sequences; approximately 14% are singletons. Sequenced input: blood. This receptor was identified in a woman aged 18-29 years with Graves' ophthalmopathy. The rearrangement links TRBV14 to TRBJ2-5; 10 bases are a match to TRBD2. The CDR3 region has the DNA TGTGCCAGCAGCCAAAGTCTAGCGGGAGTACAGTACTTC. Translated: CASSQSLAGVQYF.